These T cell receptor beta chains were read from a single sample in a study of CD8+ T cells in alopecia areata. Here immunoSEQ multiplex PCR was the method, and the copy in TCRdb shows in-frame clones only, minus some. The sample carries hundreds of thousands of clones, about 68% recorded once. Sequenced material: CD4+ T cells sorted from blood, taken at week 0. The receptors come from a human donor with alopecia areata. Both conserved end residues are part of each CDR3. Fields, in order: V gene, D gene, J gene, clone size, CDR3 protein, CDR3 DNA. D genes are given only for firm matches. Clone size is stated in some rows and not others, as once, few, many or a class when expanded.

TRBV6-5	NA	TRBJ1-6	once	CASRPAGIYSPLHF	TGTGCCAGCAGACCAGCTGGGATCTATTCACCCCTCCACTTT
TRBV6-5	NA	TRBJ2-5	NA	CASTSAGETQYF	TGTGCCAGCACCTCTGCGGGTGAGACCCAGTACTTC
TRBV2	NA	TRBJ2-5	NA	CASSRERTQYF	TGTGCCAGCAGCCGCGAGAGAACCCAGTACTTC
TRBV7-3	NA	TRBJ1-6	NA	CASSETAGNITPLHF	TGTGCCAGCAGCGAAACGGCAGGGAATATAACACCCCTCCACTTT
TRBV29-1	TRBD1	TRBJ1-2	NA	CSDMGQGANYGYTF	TGCAGCGACATGGGACAGGGGGCGAACTATGGCTACACCTTC
TRBV6-5	NA	TRBJ2-1	NA	CASSYSGGRSQFF	TGTGCCAGCAGTTACTCGGGGGGCCGGAGTCAGTTCTTC
TRBV30	NA	TRBJ1-1	once	CAWRKGLGTEAFF	TGTGCCTGGAGAAAGGGATTGGGGACTGAAGCTTTCTTT
TRBV30	NA	TRBJ1-2	few	CAWSVGKGYGYTF	TGTGCCTGGAGTGTCGGGAAGGGCTATGGCTACACCTTC
TRBV6-6	NA	TRBJ1-4	NA	CASSYPGPAGEKLFF	TGTGCCAGCAGTTACCCGGGACCTGCGGGGGAAAAACTGTTTTTT
TRBV25-1	NA	TRBJ2-5	NA	CASSLLKGGRETQYF	TGTGCCAGCAGCCTGCTTAAGGGGGGAAGGGAGACCCAGTACTTC
TRBV30	TRBD1	TRBJ2-1	NA	CAWTLQGAMFNEQFF	TGTGCCTGGACCTTACAGGGGGCTATGTTCAATGAGCAGTTCTTC
TRBV5-1	TRBD2	TRBJ2-3	NA	CASSSSGRTDTQYF	TGCGCCAGCAGCTCTAGCGGACGCACAGATACGCAGTATTTT
TRBV29-1	NA	TRBJ1-2	NA	CSVEGGRLKDGYTF	TGCAGCGTTGAAGGGGGCAGGCTTAAAGATGGCTACACCTTC
TRBV9	TRBD1	TRBJ1-6	NA	CASSGQGARSNSPLHF	TGTGCCAGCAGCGGACAGGGGGCGCGAAGCAATTCACCCCTCCACTTT
TRBV30	NA	TRBJ1-2	NA	CAWSLGRGYTF	TGTGCCTGGAGTCTCGGGAGGGGCTACACCTTC
TRBV9	NA	TRBJ2-3	few	CASSVDSPVRTDTQYF	TGTGCCAGCAGCGTAGATTCTCCAGTCCGCACAGATACGCAGTATTTT
TRBV5-1	TRBD1	TRBJ2-3	NA	CASSLRGIRTDTQYF	TGCGCCAGCAGCCTCAGGGGGATCCGCACAGATACGCAGTATTTT
TRBV2	TRBD2	TRBJ2-1	few	CASSDRLAGYGEQFF	TGTGCCAGCAGTGATCGACTAGCGGGGTACGGTGAGCAGTTCTTC
TRBV6-5	NA	TRBJ1-2	NA	CASSSSLLYGYTF	TGTGCCAGCAGTTCTTCACTTCTCTATGGCTACACCTTC
TRBV7-2	NA	TRBJ1-4	NA	CASSWDPSNEKLFF	TGTGCCAGCAGTTGGGACCCTTCTAATGAAAAACTGTTTTTT
TRBV2	TRBD1	TRBJ1-1	few	CASRDRGYLNTEAFF	TGTGCCAGCAGGGACAGGGGGTATTTAAACACTGAAGCTTTCTTT
TRBV15	NA	TRBJ2-3	NA	CATSRGGAGVNSDTQYF	TGTGCCACCAGCAGAGGGGGTGCCGGGGTTAACTCAGATACGCAGTATTTT
TRBV15	NA	TRBJ1-2	NA	CATSREVALNYGYTF	TGTGCCACCAGCAGGGAGGTCGCCTTGAACTATGGCTACACCTTC
TRBV30	TRBD2	TRBJ2-2	NA	CAWTPGLSTGELFF	TGTGCCTGGACCCCGGGACTAAGCACCGGGGAGCTGTTTTTT
TRBV5-1	TRBD1	TRBJ2-7	NA	CASSTGQVPYEQYF	TGCGCCAGCAGCACGGGACAGGTCCCCTACGAGCAGTACTTC
TRBV6-5	TRBD1	TRBJ1-6	NA	CASRNRGIGSPLHF	TGTGCCAGCAGAAACAGGGGAATAGGATCACCCCTCCACTTT
TRBV5-1	NA	TRBJ1-1	once	CASSLVQGNSEAFF	TGCGCCAGCAGCTTGGTCCAAGGGAACTCTGAAGCTTTCTTT
TRBV9	NA	TRBJ1-2	NA	CASSPTGGTGYGYTF	TGTGCCAGCAGCCCAACGGGGGGAACTGGCTATGGCTACACCTTC
TRBV9	NA	TRBJ2-3	few	CASSAGLGQTDTQYF	TGTGCCAGCAGCGCGGGCCTAGGTCAGACAGATACGCAGTATTTT
TRBV6-5	NA	TRBJ1-1	NA	CASSRQGDTEAFF	TGTGCCAGCAGCCGTCAGGGAGACACTGAAGCTTTCTTT
TRBV7-2	TRBD1	TRBJ1-2	few	CASSLVGQGYGYTF	TGTGCCAGCAGCTTAGTGGGACAGGGCTATGGCTACACCTTC
TRBV30	NA	TRBJ1-5	NA	CAWSGAGLNQPQHF	TGTGCCTGGAGTGGGGCAGGGTTGAATCAGCCCCAGCATTTT
TRBV9	NA	TRBJ1-2	few	CASSVDGGPYGYTF	TGTGCCAGCAGCGTAGATGGAGGGCCGTATGGCTACACCTTC
TRBV5-1	TRBD1	TRBJ1-1	few	CASSLLGAGGTEAFF	TGCGCCAGCAGCTTGCTAGGGGCAGGGGGAACTGAAGCTTTCTTT
TRBV21-1	NA	TRBJ2-7	NA	CASSKAPAGGRGLPYEQYF	TGTGCCAGCAGCAAAGCCCCAGCGGGGGGCAGGGGGCTCCCTTACGAGCAGTACTTC
TRBV5-4	NA	TRBJ2-2	NA	CASSLLGELFF	TGTGCCAGCAGCTTGCTAGGGGAGCTGTTTTTT
TRBV5-1	TRBD1	TRBJ2-5	once	CASSSGQQETQYF	TGCGCCAGCAGCTCGGGACAGCAAGAGACCCAGTACTTC
TRBV6-5	NA	TRBJ1-2	NA	CASSPTLRRYGYTF	TGTGCCAGCAGCCCCACACTCAGGCGCTATGGCTACACCTTC
TRBV5-6	NA	TRBJ2-6	few	CASSLQSSGANVLTF	TGTGCCAGCAGCTTGCAGAGCTCTGGGGCCAACGTCCTGACTTTC
TRBV9	NA	TRBJ2-3	NA	CASSALASTDTQYF	TGTGCCAGCAGCGCGCTAGCTAGCACAGATACGCAGTATTTT
TRBV9	NA	TRBJ1-2	NA	CASSVADAGVSGYTF	TGTGCCAGCAGCGTAGCTGATGCAGGAGTCTCGGGCTACACCTTC
TRBV30	NA	TRBJ1-6	NA	CAWSVLQSYSPLHF	TGTGCCTGGAGTGTGCTACAGAGTTATTCACCCCTCCACTTT
TRBV30	NA	TRBJ2-1	NA	CAWRQTAYNEQFF	TGTGCCTGGAGACAGACGGCCTACAATGAGCAGTTCTTC
TRBV7-6	NA	TRBJ2-5	few	CASSFTPPETQYF	TGTGCCAGCAGCTTTACACCCCCCGAGACCCAGTACTTC
TRBV30	NA	TRBJ2-1	NA	CAWTGAGGPGYEQFF	TGTGCCTGGACCGGTGCCGGGGGCCCTGGATATGAGCAGTTCTTC
TRBV4-1	TRBD2	TRBJ2-3	NA	CASSHRTSGGADTQYF	TGCGCCAGCAGCCATCGGACTAGCGGGGGGGCAGATACGCAGTATTTT
TRBV29-1	NA	TRBJ2-5	few	CSVLLGLRYQETQYF	TGCAGCGTTCTTTTGGGACTCCGTTATCAAGAGACCCAGTACTTC
TRBV4-2	NA	TRBJ1-6	NA	CASSQESGMSYNSPLHF	TGTGCCAGCAGCCAAGAATCGGGGATGTCCTATAATTCACCCCTCCACTTT
TRBV29-1	NA	TRBJ1-2	NA	CSVQKVYGYTF	TGCAGCGTTCAGAAGGTCTATGGCTACACCTTC
TRBV7-6	NA	TRBJ2-5	NA	CASSLAGQTQYF	TGTGCCAGCAGTCTAGCTGGGCAGACCCAGTACTTC
TRBV29-1	TRBD2	TRBJ2-5	NA	CSATGLAGQETQYF	TGCAGCGCCACCGGACTAGCGGGTCAAGAGACCCAGTACTTC
TRBV9	NA	TRBJ1-6	few	CASSVSSGVSPLHF	TGTGCCAGCAGCGTATCTTCGGGAGTCTCACCCCTCCACTTT
TRBV6-1	NA	TRBJ1-5	few	CASSWGSNQPQHF	TGTGCCAGCAGTTGGGGGAGCAATCAGCCCCAGCATTTT
TRBV10-3	NA	TRBJ2-2	few	CAISNTRGAARLNTGELFF	TGTGCCATCAGTAACACCCGCGGCGCAGCACGACTTAACACCGGGGAGCTGTTTTTT
TRBV5-1	TRBD1	TRBJ2-4	few	CASSLGGGGNIQYF	TGCGCCAGCAGCTTGGGAGGGGGCGGAAACATTCAGTACTTC
TRBV5-6	NA	TRBJ1-6	few	CASSLDQGWNSPLHF	TGTGCCAGCAGCTTGGACCAGGGATGGAATTCACCCCTCCACTTT
TRBV4-1	NA	TRBJ2-5	NA	CASSLSGQETQYF	TGCGCCAGCAGCCTTTCAGGCCAAGAGACCCAGTACTTC
TRBV29-1	NA	TRBJ2-3	few	CSVEGVGTDTQYF	TGCAGCGTTGAGGGGGTTGGCACAGATACGCAGTATTTT
TRBV4-3	NA	TRBJ1-2	few	CASSQEPGNYGYTF	TGCGCCAGCAGCCAAGAGCCAGGGAACTATGGCTACACCTTC